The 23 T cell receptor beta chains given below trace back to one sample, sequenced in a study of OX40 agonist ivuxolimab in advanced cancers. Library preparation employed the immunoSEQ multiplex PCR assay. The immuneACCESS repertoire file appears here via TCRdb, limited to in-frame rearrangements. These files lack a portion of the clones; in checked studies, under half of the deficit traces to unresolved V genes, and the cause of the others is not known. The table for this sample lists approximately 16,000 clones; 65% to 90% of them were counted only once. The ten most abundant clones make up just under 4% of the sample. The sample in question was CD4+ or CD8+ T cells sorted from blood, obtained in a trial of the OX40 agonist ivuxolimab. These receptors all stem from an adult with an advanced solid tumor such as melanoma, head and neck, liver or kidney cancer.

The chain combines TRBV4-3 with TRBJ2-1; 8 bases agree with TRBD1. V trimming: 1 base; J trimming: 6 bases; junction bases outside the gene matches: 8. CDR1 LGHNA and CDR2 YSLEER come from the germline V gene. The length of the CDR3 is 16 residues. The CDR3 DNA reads TGCGCCAGCAGCCAAGCAGGCAGGGGGCGGTTCAATGAGCAGTTCTTC. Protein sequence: CASSQAGRGRFNEQFF.

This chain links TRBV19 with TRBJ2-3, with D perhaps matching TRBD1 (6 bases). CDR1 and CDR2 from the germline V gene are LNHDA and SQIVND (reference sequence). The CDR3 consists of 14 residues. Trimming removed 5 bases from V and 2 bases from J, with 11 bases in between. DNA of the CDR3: TGTGCCAGTAGTCTGGACAGAAACACAGATACGCAGTATTTT. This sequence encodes CASSLDRNTDTQYF.

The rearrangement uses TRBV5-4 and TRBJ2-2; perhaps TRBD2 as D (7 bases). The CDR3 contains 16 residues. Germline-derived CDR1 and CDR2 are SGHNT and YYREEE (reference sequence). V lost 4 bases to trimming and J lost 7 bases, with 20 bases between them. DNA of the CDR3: TGTGCCAGCAGCGGAAGAGGGGGAGGGCGTAACGGGGAGCTGTTTTTT. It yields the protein CASSGRGGGRNGELFF.

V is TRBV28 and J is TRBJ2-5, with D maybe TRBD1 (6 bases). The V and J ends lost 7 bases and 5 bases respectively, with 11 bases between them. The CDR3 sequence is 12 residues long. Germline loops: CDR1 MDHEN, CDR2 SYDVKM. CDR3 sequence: CASTQGRETQYF. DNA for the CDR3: TGTGCCAGCACACAGGGAAGGGAGACCCAGTACTTC.

As DNA, the CDR3 is TGCAGCGTTGAAGATCTTTTAGGGGGCAGGGAGACCCAGTACTTC. This codes for CSVEDLLGGRETQYF. This chain uses TRBV29-1 with TRBJ2-5, with 7 bases lining up with TRBD1. J gave up 5 bases and V 0 bases, and 9 bases lay outside the gene matches. This CDR3 comprises 15 residues. Germline loops: CDR1 SQVTM, CDR2 ANQGSEA.

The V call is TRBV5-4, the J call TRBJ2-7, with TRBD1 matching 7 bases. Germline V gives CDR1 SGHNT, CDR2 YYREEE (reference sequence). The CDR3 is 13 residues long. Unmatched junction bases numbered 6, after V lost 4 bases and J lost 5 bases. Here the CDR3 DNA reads TGTGCCAGCAGCGTGGACAGGAATAACGAGCAGTACTTC. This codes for CASSVDRNNEQYF. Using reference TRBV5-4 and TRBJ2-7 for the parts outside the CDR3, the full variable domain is ETGVTQSPTHLIKTRGQQVTLRCSSQSGHNTVSWYQQALGQGPQFIFQYYREEENGRGNFPPRFSGLQFPNYSSELNVNALELDDSALYLCASSVDRNNEQYFGPGTRLTVT.

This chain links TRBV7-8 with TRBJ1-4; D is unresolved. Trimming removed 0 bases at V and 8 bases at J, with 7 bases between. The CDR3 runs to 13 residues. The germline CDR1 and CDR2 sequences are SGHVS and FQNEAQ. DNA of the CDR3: TGTGCCAGCAGCTTAGCAGGCGGCGAAAAACTGTTTTTT. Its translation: CASSLAGGEKLFF.

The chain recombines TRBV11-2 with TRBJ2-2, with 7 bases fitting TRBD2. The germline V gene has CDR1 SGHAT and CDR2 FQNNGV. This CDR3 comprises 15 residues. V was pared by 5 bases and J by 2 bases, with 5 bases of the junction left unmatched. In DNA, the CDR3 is TGTGCCAGCAGCCCGGCGGGGGTTAACACCGGGGAGCTGTTTTTT. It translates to CASSPAGVNTGELFF.

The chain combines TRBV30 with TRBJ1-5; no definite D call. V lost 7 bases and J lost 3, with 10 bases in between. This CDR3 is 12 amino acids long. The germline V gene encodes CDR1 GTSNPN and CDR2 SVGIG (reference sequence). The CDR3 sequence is CASQAFNQPQHF. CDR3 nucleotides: TGTGCCTCTCAGGCGTTCAATCAGCCCCAGCATTTT.

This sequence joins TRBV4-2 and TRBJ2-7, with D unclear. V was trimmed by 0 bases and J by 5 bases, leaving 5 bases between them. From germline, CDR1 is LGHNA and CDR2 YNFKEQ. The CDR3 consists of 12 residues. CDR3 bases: TGTGCCAGCAGCCAAGATCTCCACGAGCAGTACTTC. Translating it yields CASSQDLHEQYF.

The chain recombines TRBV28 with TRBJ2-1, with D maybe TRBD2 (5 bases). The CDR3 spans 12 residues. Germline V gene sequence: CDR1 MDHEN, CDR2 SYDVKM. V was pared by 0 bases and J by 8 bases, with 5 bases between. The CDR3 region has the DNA TGTGCCAGCAGTTTATGGAGGGATGAGCAGTTCTTC. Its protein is CASSLWRDEQFF.

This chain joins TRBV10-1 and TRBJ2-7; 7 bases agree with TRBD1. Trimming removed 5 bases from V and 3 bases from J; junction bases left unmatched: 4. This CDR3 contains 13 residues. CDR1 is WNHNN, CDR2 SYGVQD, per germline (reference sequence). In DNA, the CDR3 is TGCGCCAGCAGTTCGGGACAGAGCTACGAGCAGTACTTC. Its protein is CASSSGQSYEQYF.

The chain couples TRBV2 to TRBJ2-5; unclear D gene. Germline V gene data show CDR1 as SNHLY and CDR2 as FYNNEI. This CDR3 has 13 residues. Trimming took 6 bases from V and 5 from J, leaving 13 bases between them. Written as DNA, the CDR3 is TGTGCCAGCAGCGCAGGCCCGGAGGAGACCCAGTACTTC. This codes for CASSAGPEETQYF.

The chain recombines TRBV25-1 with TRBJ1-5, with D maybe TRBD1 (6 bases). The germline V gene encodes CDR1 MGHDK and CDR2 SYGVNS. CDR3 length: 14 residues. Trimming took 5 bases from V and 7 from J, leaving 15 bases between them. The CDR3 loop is CASSQTGREQPQHF. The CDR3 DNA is TGTGCCAGCAGTCAAACAGGGCGGGAACAGCCCCAGCATTTT.

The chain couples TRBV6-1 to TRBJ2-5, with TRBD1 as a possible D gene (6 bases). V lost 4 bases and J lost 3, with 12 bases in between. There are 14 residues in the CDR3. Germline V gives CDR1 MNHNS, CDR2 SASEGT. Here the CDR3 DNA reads TGTGCCAGCAGTGCCTCCGGGACAAAAGAGACCCAGTACTTC. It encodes CASSASGTKETQYF.

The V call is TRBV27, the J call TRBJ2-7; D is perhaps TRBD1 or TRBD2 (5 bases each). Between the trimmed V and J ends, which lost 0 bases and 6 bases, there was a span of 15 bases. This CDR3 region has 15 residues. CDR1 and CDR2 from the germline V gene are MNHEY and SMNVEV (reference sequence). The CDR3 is CASSLSRGVESEQYF. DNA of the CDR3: TGTGCCAGCAGTTTATCAAGGGGAGTAGAGAGCGAGCAGTACTTC.

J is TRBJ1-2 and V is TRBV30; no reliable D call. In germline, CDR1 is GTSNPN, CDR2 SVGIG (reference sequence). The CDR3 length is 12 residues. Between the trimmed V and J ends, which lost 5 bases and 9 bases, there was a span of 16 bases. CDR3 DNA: TGTGCCTGGCGCCCCGGGCTCTCTAGCTACACCTTC. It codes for CAWRPGLSSYTF.

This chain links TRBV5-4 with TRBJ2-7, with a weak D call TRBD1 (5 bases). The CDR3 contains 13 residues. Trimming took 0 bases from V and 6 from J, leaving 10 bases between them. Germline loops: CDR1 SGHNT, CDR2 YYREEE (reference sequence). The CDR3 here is CASSLGGAREQYF. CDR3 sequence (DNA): TGTGCCAGCAGCTTGGGGGGCGCGCGCGAGCAGTACTTC.

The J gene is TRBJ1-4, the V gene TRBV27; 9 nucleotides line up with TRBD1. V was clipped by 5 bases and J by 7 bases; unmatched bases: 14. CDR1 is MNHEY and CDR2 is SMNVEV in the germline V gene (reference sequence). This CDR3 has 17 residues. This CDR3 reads CASSNPGTGLAFEKLFF. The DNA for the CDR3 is TGTGCCAGCAGTAACCCCGGGACAGGGTTGGCGTTTGAAAAACTGTTTTTT.

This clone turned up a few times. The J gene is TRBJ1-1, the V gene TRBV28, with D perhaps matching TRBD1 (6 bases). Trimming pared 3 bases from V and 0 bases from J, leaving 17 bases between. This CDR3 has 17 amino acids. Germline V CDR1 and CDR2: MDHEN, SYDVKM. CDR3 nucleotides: TGTGCCAGCAGTTTGGTGGGGGCAGGGACAATGAACACTGAAGCTTTCTTT. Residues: CASSLVGAGTMNTEAFF.

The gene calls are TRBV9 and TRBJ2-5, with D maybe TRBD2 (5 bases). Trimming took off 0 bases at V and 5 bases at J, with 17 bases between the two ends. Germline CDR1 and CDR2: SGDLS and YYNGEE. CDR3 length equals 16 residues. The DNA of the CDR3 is TGTGCCAGCAGCGTAGAAGGTGCCTTCCAGCGGGAGACCCAGTACTTC. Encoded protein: CASSVEGAFQRETQYF.

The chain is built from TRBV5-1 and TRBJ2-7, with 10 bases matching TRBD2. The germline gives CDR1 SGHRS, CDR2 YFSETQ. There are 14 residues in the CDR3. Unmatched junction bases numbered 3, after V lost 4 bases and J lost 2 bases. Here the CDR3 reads CASSAGTSAYEQYF. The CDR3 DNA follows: TGCGCCAGCAGCGCCGGGACTAGCGCCTACGAGCAGTACTTC.

CDR3 region: CASSRSLTGNTIYF. The CDR3 nucleotides read TGTGCCAGCAGTAGATCCTTAACTGGAAACACCATATATTTT. The V and J genes are TRBV2 and TRBJ1-3; no clear D gene. Germline values: CDR1 SNHLY, CDR2 FYNNEI. Trimming removed 5 bases at V and 2 bases at J, with 10 bases between. The CDR3 length is 14 residues.